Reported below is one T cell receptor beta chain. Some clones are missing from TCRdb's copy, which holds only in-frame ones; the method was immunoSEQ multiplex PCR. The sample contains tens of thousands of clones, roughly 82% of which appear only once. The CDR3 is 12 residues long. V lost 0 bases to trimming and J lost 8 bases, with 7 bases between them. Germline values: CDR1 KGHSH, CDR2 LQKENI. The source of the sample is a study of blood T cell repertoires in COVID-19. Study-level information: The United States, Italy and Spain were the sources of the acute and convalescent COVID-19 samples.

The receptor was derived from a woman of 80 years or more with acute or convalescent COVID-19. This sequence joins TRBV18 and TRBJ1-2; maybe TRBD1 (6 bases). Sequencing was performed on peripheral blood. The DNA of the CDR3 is TGTGCCAGCTCACCACCCAGGGGCGGCTACACCTTC. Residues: CASSPPRGGYTF.